Listed here are 5 T cell receptor beta chains from one sample, sequenced in a study of T cell clonality in common variable immunodeficiency. TCRdb's copy holds only in-frame clones and misses some; the assay was immunoSEQ multiplex PCR. In total the sample includes some 39,000 clones, none of them seen once. What was sequenced was peripheral blood mononuclear cells. These receptors came from a person between 18 and 75 years old in good health.

This clone was observed at least ten times. The DNA ends 3 residues before the CDR3 does, and the rest of the CDR3 is filled in from the germline J gene. The chain joins TRBV5-1 to TRBJ2-7, with D tentatively TRBD1 (6 bases). Trimming took 4 bases from V and 1 from J, leaving 18 bases between them. This CDR3 comprises 16 residues. CDR1 and CDR2 (germline): SGHRS, YFSETQ. The CDR3 here is CASSLLGQGLSYEQYF. Incomplete CDR3 DNA: TGCGCCAGCAGCCTGCTAGGGCAGGGGCTTTCCTACGAG.

This clone has a count of ten or more. The read ends 3 residues early relative to the CDR3; the germline J gene fills the gap. The chain has TRBV20-1 and TRBJ2-2; D might be TRBD2 (5 bases). Germline V CDR1 and CDR2: DFQATT, SNEGSKA (reference sequence). The germline V and J ends were trimmed by 5 bases and 2 bases, with 9 bases remaining between them. The CDR3 is 13 amino acids. The CDR3 spells CSAPDSNTGELFF. CDR3 bases read: TGCAGTGCTCCGGACTCTAACACCGGGGAG.

The sample holds many counts of this clone. CDR3 bases read: TGTGCCAGCACCCTTACACCGGGAAACACC. Residues: CASTLTPGNT. The full CDR3 is CASTLTPGNTIYF. This chain connects TRBV7-2 to TRBJ1-3; D gene unclear. The read stops 3 residues short of the end of the CDR3; the missing end is completed from the germline J gene. Germline lookup yields CDR1 SGHTA and CDR2 FQGNSA. V lost 7 bases and J lost 4, with 11 bases in between. The CDR3 length is 13 residues. Complete variable domain (other parts from reference TRBV7-2 and TRBJ1-3): GAGVSQSPSNKVTEKGKDVELRCDPISGHTALYWYRQSLGQGLEFLIYFQGNSAPDKSGLPSDRFSAERTGGSVSTLTIQRTQQEDSAVYLCASTLTPGNTIYFGEGSWLTVV.

This clone was counted many times. At one of its ends the junction is not consistent with the germline gene, which may arise from a read error. The DNA ends 3 residues before the CDR3 does, and the rest of the CDR3 is filled in from the germline J gene. This chain links TRBV4-2 with TRBJ1-4; 8 bases fit TRBD1. This CDR3 contains 15 residues. CDR1 and CDR2 from the germline V gene are LGHNA and YNFKEQ. CDR3: CASSQVVRGQGKLFF. Partial CDR3 DNA: TGCGCCAGCAGCCAAGTAGTCAGGGGGCAAGGAAAA.

A remark on this clone: With the read ending 3 residues before the CDR3 end, the germline J gene is used to fill in that end. This chain connects TRBV20-1 to TRBJ2-1; TRBD2 matches 14 bases. Unmatched junction bases numbered 5, after V lost 4 bases and J lost 9 bases. The CDR3 is made up of 14 amino acids. The V gene's germline CDR1 is DFQATT and CDR2 SNEGSKA (reference sequence). Partial CDR3 DNA: TGCAGTGCTACGGGACTAGCGGGAGAGGGTGAG. Its protein is CSATGLAGEGE. The whole CDR3 protein is CSATGLAGEGEQFF.